This T cell receptor (beta chain) originates from a study of blood T cell repertoires in COVID-19. Overall study: T cells, B-cell-depleted T cells, or PBMCs supplied cDNA or gDNA.

The germline V gene has CDR1 KGHSH and CDR2 LQKENI. Germline trimming cut 1 base from V and 8 bases from J; bases unmatched to any gene: 3. The CDR3 has 15 residues. The authors' processing: The authors estimated nucleated cell counts from reference gene primer amplification. Produced via immunoSEQ multiplex PCR; TCRdb's table is partial and in-frame only. The V and J calls and the clone size are those of that table, but D and trimming were determined from the DNA. The repertoire consists of roughly 100,000 clones, with roughly 79% occurring once and the leading ten covering roughly two fifths. The sequence was obtained from a man older than 75 with acute or convalescent COVID-19. The chain carries TRBV18 and TRBJ1-6, with 9 bases aligning to TRBD1. The sequencing sample was made of peripheral blood. The CDR3 nucleotides read TGTGCCAGCTCACCACGGAGACAGGGGGATTCACCCCTCCACTTT. Protein product: CASSPRRQGDSPLHF.